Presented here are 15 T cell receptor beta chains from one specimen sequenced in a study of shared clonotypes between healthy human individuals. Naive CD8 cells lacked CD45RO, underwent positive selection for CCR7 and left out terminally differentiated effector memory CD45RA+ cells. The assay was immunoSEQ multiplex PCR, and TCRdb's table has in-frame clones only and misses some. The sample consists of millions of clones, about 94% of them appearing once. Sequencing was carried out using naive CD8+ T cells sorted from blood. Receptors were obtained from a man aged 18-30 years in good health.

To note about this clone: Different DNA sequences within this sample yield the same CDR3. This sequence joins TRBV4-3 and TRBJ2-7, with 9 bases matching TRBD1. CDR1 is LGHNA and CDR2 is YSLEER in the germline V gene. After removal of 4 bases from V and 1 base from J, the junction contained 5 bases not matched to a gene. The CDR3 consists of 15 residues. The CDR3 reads CASSPGTGNSYEQYF. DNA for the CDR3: TGCGCCAGCAGCCCCGGGACAGGGAATTCCTACGAGCAGTACTTC.

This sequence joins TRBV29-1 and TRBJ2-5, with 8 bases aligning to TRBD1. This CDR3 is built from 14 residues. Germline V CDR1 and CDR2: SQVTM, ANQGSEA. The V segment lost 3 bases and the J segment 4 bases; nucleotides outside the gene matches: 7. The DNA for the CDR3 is TGCAGCGTTGAGATTGAAGACAGGGGAGAGACCCAGTACTTC. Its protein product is CSVEIEDRGETQYF.

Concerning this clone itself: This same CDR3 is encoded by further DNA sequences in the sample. CDR3 nucleotide sequence: TGTGCCAGCAGTGAGAGACAGGTCTACGAGCAGTACTTC. This codes for CASSERQVYEQYF. This sequence joins TRBV6-1 and TRBJ2-7; TRBD1 is a possible D gene (6 bases). V was cut by 3 bases and J by 3 bases, with 9 bases left in between. The CDR3 runs to 13 residues. CDR1 and CDR2 from the germline V gene are MNHNS and SASEGT.

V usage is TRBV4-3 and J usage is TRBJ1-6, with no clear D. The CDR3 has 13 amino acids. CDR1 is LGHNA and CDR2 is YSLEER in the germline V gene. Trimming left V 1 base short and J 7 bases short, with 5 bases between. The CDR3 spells CASSQGNNSPLHF. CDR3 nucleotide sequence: TGCGCCAGCAGCCAAGGGAACAATTCACCCCTCCACTTT.

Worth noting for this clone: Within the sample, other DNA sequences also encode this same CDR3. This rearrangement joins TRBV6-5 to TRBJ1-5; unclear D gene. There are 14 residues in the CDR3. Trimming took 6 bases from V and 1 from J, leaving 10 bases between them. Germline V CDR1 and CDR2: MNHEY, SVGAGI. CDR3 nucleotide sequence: TGTGCCAGCAGCCCCGGACTAAGCAATCAGCCCCAGCATTTT. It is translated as CASSPGLSNQPQHF.

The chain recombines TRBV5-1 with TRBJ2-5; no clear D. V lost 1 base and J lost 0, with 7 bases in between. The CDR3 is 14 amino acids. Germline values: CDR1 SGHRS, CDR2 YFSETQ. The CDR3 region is CASSLFTNQETQYF. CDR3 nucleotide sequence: TGCGCCAGCAGCTTGTTTACGAACCAAGAGACCCAGTACTTC.

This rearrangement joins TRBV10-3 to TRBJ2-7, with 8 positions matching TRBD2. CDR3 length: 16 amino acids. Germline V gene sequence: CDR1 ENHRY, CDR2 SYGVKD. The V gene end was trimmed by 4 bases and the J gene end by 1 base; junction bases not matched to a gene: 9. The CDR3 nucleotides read TGTGCCATCAGTGGGGGGAGCGGGAGTGGTTCCTACGAGCAGTACTTC. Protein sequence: CAISGGSGSGSYEQYF.

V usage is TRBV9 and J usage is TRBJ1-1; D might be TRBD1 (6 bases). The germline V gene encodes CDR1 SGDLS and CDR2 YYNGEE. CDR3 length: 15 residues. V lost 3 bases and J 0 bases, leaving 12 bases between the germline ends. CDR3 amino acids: CASSDLQGLNTEAFF. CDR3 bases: TGTGCCAGCAGCGATTTACAGGGCTTGAACACTGAAGCTTTCTTT.

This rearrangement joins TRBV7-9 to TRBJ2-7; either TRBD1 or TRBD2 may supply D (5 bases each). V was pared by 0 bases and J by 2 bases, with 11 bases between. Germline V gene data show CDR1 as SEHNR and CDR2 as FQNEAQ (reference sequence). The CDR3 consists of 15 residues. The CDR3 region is CASSLAGDHPYEQYF. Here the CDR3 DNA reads TGTGCCAGCAGCTTAGCCGGGGACCACCCCTACGAGCAGTACTTC. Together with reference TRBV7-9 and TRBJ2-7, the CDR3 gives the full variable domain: DTGVSQNPRHKITKRGQNVTFRCDPISEHNRLYWYRQTLGQGPEFLTYFQNEAQLEKSRLLSDRFSAERPKGSFSTLEIQRTEQGDSAMYLCASSLAGDHPYEQYFGPGTRLTVT.

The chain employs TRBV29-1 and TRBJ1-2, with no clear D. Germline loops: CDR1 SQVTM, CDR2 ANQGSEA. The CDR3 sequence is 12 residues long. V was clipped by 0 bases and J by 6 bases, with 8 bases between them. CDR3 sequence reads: CSVEDLSDGYTF. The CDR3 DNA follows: TGCAGCGTTGAAGATCTTTCGGATGGCTACACCTTC.

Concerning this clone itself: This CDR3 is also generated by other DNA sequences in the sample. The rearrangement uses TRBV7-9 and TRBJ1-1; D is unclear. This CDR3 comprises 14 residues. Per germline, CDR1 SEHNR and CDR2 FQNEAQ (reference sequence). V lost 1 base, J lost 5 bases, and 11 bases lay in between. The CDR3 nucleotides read TGTGCCAGCAGCTTAGTCCTCGGCGGGACTGAAGCTTTCTTT. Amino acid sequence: CASSLVLGGTEAFF.

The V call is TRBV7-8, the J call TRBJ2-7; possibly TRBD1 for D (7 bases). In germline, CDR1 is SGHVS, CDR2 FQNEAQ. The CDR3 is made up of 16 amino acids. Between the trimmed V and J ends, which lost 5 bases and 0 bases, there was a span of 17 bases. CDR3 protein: CASSLPGQTSSYEQYF. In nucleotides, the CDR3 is TGTGCCAGCAGCCTCCCGGGACAGACTAGCTCCTACGAGCAGTACTTC.

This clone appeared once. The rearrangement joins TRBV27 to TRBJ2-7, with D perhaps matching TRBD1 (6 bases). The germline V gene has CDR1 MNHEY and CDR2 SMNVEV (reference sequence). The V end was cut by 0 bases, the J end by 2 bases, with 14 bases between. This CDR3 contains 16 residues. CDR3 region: CASSLSLGTTTYEQYF. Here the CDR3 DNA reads TGTGCCAGCAGTTTATCGTTGGGGACAACAACCTACGAGCAGTACTTC.

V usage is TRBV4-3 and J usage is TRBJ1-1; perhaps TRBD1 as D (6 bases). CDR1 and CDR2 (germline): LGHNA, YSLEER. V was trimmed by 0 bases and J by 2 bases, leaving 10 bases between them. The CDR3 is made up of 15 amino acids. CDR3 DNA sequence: TGCGCCAGCAGCCAAGATAGGGGACACAACACTGAAGCTTTCTTT. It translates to CASSQDRGHNTEAFF.

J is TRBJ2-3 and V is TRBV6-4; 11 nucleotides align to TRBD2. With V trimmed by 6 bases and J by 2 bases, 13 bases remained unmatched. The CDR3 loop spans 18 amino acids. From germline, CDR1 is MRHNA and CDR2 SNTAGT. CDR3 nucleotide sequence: TGTGCCAGCAGGTCTAGCGGGAGGATTACTCGAGACACAGATACGCAGTATTTT. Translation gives CASRSSGRITRDTDTQYF.